Listed below are T cell receptor beta chains from one sample, sequenced in a study of T-cell memory formation after mild COVID-19. TCRdb itself ran the 5' RACE reads through MiXCR, one entry per CDR3 protein. The sample includes over 400,000 distinct CDR3 sequences, about 22% of them seen just once. The sequenced material came from PBMCs or a T cell subset sorted from them (not recorded which). These receptors all stem from an adult woman who had mild COVID-19 (a few samples of this study predate the infection). Cell type and time point are not known. Both conserved end residues are part of each CDR3. D genes are given only for firm matches. Clone sizes are given selectively: once, few, many, or a class where the clone is expanded.

J gene: TRBJ2-7
D gene: .
clone size: few
V gene: TRBV18
CDR3 DNA: TGTGCCAGCTCACCGGGGGGACGGAGAAGCTCCTACGAGCAGTACTTC
CDR3 protein: CASSPGGRRSSYEQYF

J gene: TRBJ1-1
D gene: .
clone size: .
V gene: TRBV6-1
CDR3 DNA: TGTGCCAGCAGTGCCTCGAGGGACACTGAAGCTTTCTTT
CDR3 protein: CASSASRDTEAFF

J gene: TRBJ1-4
D gene: .
clone size: once
V gene: TRBV10-2
CDR3 DNA: TGCGCCAGCAGCCGAGGAGGGGGTAATGCTGATGAAAAACTGTTTTTT
CDR3 protein: CASSRGGGNADEKLFF

J gene: TRBJ2-5
D gene: .
clone size: medium-sized
V gene: TRBV21-1
CDR3 DNA: TGTGCCAGCAGGTCCCCGGGGTTGGGGACAGGGGACGAAGAGACCCAGTACTTC
CDR3 protein: CASRSPGLGTGDEETQYF

J gene: TRBJ2-3
D gene: .
clone size: once
V gene: TRBV19
CDR3 DNA: TGTGCCAGTAGTATAGACCCAGGGACAGATACGCAGTATTTT
CDR3 protein: CASSIDPGTDTQYF

J gene: TRBJ2-2
D gene: TRBD1
clone size: .
V gene: TRBV29-1
CDR3 DNA: TGCAGCGTTGACGGACAGGGGGCCGGGGAGCTGTTTTTT
CDR3 protein: CSVDGQGAGELFF

J gene: TRBJ2-5
D gene: .
clone size: few
V gene: TRBV18
CDR3 DNA: TGTGCCAGCTCACCCGCCTCGGAGACCCAGTACTTC
CDR3 protein: CASSPASETQYF

J gene: TRBJ2-1
D gene: .
clone size: .
V gene: TRBV7-3
CDR3 DNA: TGTGCCAGCAGCTTAGAGGGACTTAGTGGCAATGAGCAGTTCTTC
CDR3 protein: CASSLEGLSGNEQFF

J gene: TRBJ2-2
D gene: .
clone size: few
V gene: TRBV5-1
CDR3 DNA: TGCGCCAGCAGCTTGGAGGGGCAGACCTTCACCGGGGAGCTGTTTTTT
CDR3 protein: CASSLEGQTFTGELFF

J gene: TRBJ2-3
D gene: TRBD2
clone size: many
V gene: TRBV5-8
CDR3 DNA: TGTGCCAGCAGCGCATTTGGGGGACTAGCGAGCACAGATACGCAGTATTTT
CDR3 protein: CASSAFGGLASTDTQYF

J gene: TRBJ2-7
D gene: .
clone size: few
V gene: TRBV29-1
CDR3 DNA: TGCAGCGTTGCTTCAGGGACCTACGAGCAGTACTTC
CDR3 protein: CSVASGTYEQYF

J gene: TRBJ2-1
D gene: TRBD1
clone size: few
V gene: TRBV2
CDR3 DNA: TGTGCCAGCAGAGAGAGGGCGGGACAGGGAGCCAATGAGCAGTTCTTC
CDR3 protein: CASRERAGQGANEQFF

J gene: TRBJ2-2
D gene: TRBD1
clone size: few
V gene: TRBV7-2
CDR3 DNA: TGTGCCAGCAGCTTAATCTCCCAGGGGGCTGGGGAGCTGTTTTTT
CDR3 protein: CASSLISQGAGELFF

J gene: TRBJ2-1
D gene: .
clone size: .
V gene: TRBV18
CDR3 DNA: TGTGCCAGCTCACCTATCCCAGGGAATGAGCAGTTCTTC
CDR3 protein: CASSPIPGNEQFF

J gene: TRBJ2-7
D gene: .
clone size: .
V gene: TRBV5-1
CDR3 DNA: TGCGCCAGCAGCTTGGGACAGAACTCCCCGCAGTACTTC
CDR3 protein: CASSLGQNSPQYF

J gene: TRBJ1-2
D gene: TRBD1
clone size: few
V gene: TRBV6-1
CDR3 DNA: TGTGCCTCAACAGCCCGTCCGGGACAGGGGACCTATGGCTACACCTTC
CDR3 protein: CASTARPGQGTYGYTF

J gene: TRBJ2-2
D gene: TRBD1
clone size: many
V gene: TRBV28
CDR3 DNA: TGTGCCAGCAGTCACCGGGGGACAGGGTGGAACACCGGGGAGCTGTTTTTT
CDR3 protein: CASSHRGTGWNTGELFF

J gene: TRBJ1-1
D gene: TRBD1
clone size: many
V gene: TRBV7-9
CDR3 DNA: TGTGCCAGCAGTTTAGGGACAGGGTCTACTGAAGCTTTCTTT
CDR3 protein: CASSLGTGSTEAFF

J gene: TRBJ2-2
D gene: TRBD1
clone size: few
V gene: TRBV6-5
CDR3 DNA: TGTGCCAGCAGTTACGACAGGGACACCGGGGAGCTGTTTTTT
CDR3 protein: CASSYDRDTGELFF

J gene: TRBJ2-1
D gene: .
clone size: .
V gene: TRBV12-3/TRBV12-4
CDR3 DNA: TGTGCCAGCAGTTTTGGGGAAACCTACAATGAGCAGTTCTTC
CDR3 protein: CASSFGETYNEQFF

J gene: TRBJ1-2
D gene: .
clone size: .
V gene: TRBV5-5
CDR3 DNA: TGTGCCAGCAGCTTGGAGGGTCAGCCCTCTAACTATGGCTACACCTTC
CDR3 protein: CASSLEGQPSNYGYTF

J gene: TRBJ2-1
D gene: TRBD1
clone size: many
V gene: TRBV5-5
CDR3 DNA: TGTGCCAGCAGCTCCGAACTAGAGACAGGGTCAAGGGGTGAGCAGTTCTTC
CDR3 protein: CASSSELETGSRGEQFF

J gene: TRBJ1-5
D gene: .
clone size: .
V gene: TRBV12-3/TRBV12-4
CDR3 DNA: TGTGCCAGCAGTTTAGCTTCTCACAGGGTAGGGAATCAGCCCCAGCATTTT
CDR3 protein: CASSLASHRVGNQPQHF

J gene: TRBJ2-7
D gene: TRBD2
clone size: .
V gene: TRBV5-6
CDR3 DNA: TGTGCCAGCAGCTTTGCGGGGGGGCTGGAGTACTTC
CDR3 protein: CASSFAGGLEYF

J gene: TRBJ2-3
D gene: TRBD2
clone size: .
V gene: TRBV19
CDR3 DNA: TGTGCCAGCTCCCCCCTAGCGGGAGTAGTCGGTGGAGATACGCAGTATTTT
CDR3 protein: CASSPLAGVVGGDTQYF

J gene: TRBJ2-4
D gene: .
clone size: .
V gene: TRBV2
CDR3 DNA: TGTGCCAGCAGTACCGGGATCATAGCCAAAAACATTCAGTACTTC
CDR3 protein: CASSTGIIAKNIQYF

J gene: TRBJ2-2
D gene: .
clone size: few
V gene: TRBV25-1
CDR3 DNA: TGTGCCAGCAGCGCCGCGGGGGAGCTGTTTTTT
CDR3 protein: CASSAAGELFF

J gene: TRBJ2-5
D gene: .
clone size: few
V gene: TRBV6-5
CDR3 DNA: TGTGCCAGCAGTTTCGGACCGGGCGGGCAAGAGACCCAGTACTTC
CDR3 protein: CASSFGPGGQETQYF

J gene: TRBJ2-1
D gene: TRBD2
clone size: .
V gene: TRBV6-2/TRBV6-3
CDR3 DNA: TGTGCCAGCAGTTACGGGCTAGCGGGGAACAATGAGCAGTTCTTC
CDR3 protein: CASSYGLAGNNEQFF

J gene: TRBJ1-3
D gene: .
clone size: few
V gene: TRBV28
CDR3 DNA: TGTGCCAGCAGTCCCGACAGAGAATTAAACACCATATATTTT
CDR3 protein: CASSPDRELNTIYF

J gene: TRBJ2-3
D gene: TRBD2
clone size: few
V gene: TRBV7-2
CDR3 DNA: TGTGCCAGCAGCCCTGGGACTATTAATACGCAGTATTTT
CDR3 protein: CASSPGTINTQYF

J gene: TRBJ1-2
D gene: .
clone size: few
V gene: TRBV6-4
CDR3 DNA: TGTGCCAGCAGTCCCCTTCCGGGCGGGTTCCAAGCGAGTACCTTC
CDR3 protein: CASSPLPGGFQASTF

J gene: TRBJ2-1
D gene: TRBD1
clone size: few
V gene: TRBV11-2
CDR3 DNA: TGTGCCAGCAGCTTAGGGCCGGGACAGAGCTCCTACAATGAGCAGTTCTTC
CDR3 protein: CASSLGPGQSSYNEQFF

J gene: TRBJ2-2
D gene: TRBD2
clone size: few
V gene: TRBV20-1
CDR3 DNA: TGCAGTGCTAGACCTAGCGGGTACACCGGGGAGCTGTTTTTT
CDR3 protein: CSARPSGYTGELFF

J gene: TRBJ1-2
D gene: .
clone size: .
V gene: TRBV12-3/TRBV12-4
CDR3 DNA: TGTGCCAGCAGTTCACAGGGTTACTATGGCTACACCTTC
CDR3 protein: CASSSQGYYGYTF

J gene: TRBJ2-5
D gene: TRBD2
clone size: .
V gene: TRBV9
CDR3 DNA: TGTGCCAGCAGCTCCTTTGGAACTAGCGTAGGAGAGACCCAGTACTTC
CDR3 protein: CASSSFGTSVGETQYF

J gene: TRBJ1-4
D gene: TRBD1
clone size: few
V gene: TRBV4-3
CDR3 DNA: TGCGCCAGCAGCCACGGGACAGGCCCTAATGAAAAACTGTTTTTT
CDR3 protein: CASSHGTGPNEKLFF

J gene: TRBJ1-1
D gene: TRBD1
clone size: .
V gene: TRBV12-3/TRBV12-4
CDR3 DNA: TGTGCCAGCAGTGCCACAGGGGGCGGGAACACTGAAGCTTTCTTT
CDR3 protein: CASSATGGGNTEAFF

J gene: TRBJ2-1
D gene: TRBD2
clone size: few
V gene: TRBV6-2/TRBV6-3
CDR3 DNA: TGTGCCAGCAGTTATAGAACTAGCGGGAGTTCACGGCAGTTCTTC
CDR3 protein: CASSYRTSGSSRQFF

J gene: TRBJ2-7
D gene: TRBD2
clone size: .
V gene: TRBV4-3
CDR3 DNA: TGCGCCAGCAGCCAAGCGGCTAGCGGGAGGGATATGTCCCCCTACGAGCAGTACTTC
CDR3 protein: CASSQAASGRDMSPYEQYF

J gene: TRBJ2-2
D gene: TRBD1
clone size: .
V gene: TRBV19
CDR3 DNA: TGTGCCAGTAGTGTGACAGGGGGCAACACCGGGGAGCTGTTTTTT
CDR3 protein: CASSVTGGNTGELFF

J gene: TRBJ1-5
D gene: TRBD1
clone size: .
V gene: TRBV5-1
CDR3 DNA: TGCGCCAGCAGCCCCGGACAGGGAGAGGTTAGCAATCAGCCCCAGCATTTT
CDR3 protein: CASSPGQGEVSNQPQHF

J gene: TRBJ1-1
D gene: .
clone size: .
V gene: TRBV4-3
CDR3 DNA: TGCGCCAGCAGCCAAGTATACAGGGAATGGGGCACTGAAGCTTTCTTT
CDR3 protein: CASSQVYREWGTEAFF

J gene: TRBJ1-2
D gene: TRBD1
clone size: few
V gene: TRBV27
CDR3 DNA: TGTGCCAGCAGTGGGGGGACAGCCACCAACTATGGCTACACCTTC
CDR3 protein: CASSGGTATNYGYTF